The following is a T cell receptor beta chain sequence with its context. This entry belongs to a study of shared clonotypes between healthy human individuals. The CDR3 extends over 13 amino acids. Losses at the gene ends were 2 bases for V and 3 bases for J; bases not matched to a gene: 1. Germline loops: CDR1 LGHNA, CDR2 YSLEER. Profiling relied on immunoSEQ multiplex PCR, and the TCRdb table lists in-frame clones only, not all of them. The sample yields about 320,000 clones, 87% seen once. Each CD8 memory set brought CD45RO+ cells together with CCR7-negative CD45RA+ TemRA cells. This chain links TRBV4-3 with TRBJ2-7; 7 bases are a match to TRBD1. The TCR originated in a man younger than 35 in good health. The specimen was memory CD8+ T cells sorted from blood. Subset given: CD45RO+ cells pooled with CCR7-negative TemRA cells. CDR3 sequence (DNA): TGCGCCAGCAGCCAATGGGACAGCTACGAGCAGTACTTC. Its protein product is CASSQWDSYEQYF.